This entry lists 25 T cell receptor beta chains sequenced from one sample in a study of control samples from healthy donors and cancer patients. Produced via immunoSEQ multiplex PCR; TCRdb's table is partial and in-frame only. Of around 94,000 clones in the sample, over 85% were seen once. Sequenced: blood. The source is a woman aged 30 to 39 in good health.

This clone was counted once. The chain uses TRBV13 and TRBJ2-1; the match to TRBD2 covers 9 bases. Germline CDR1 PRHDT, CDR2 FYEKMQ (reference sequence). The CDR3 is 12 residues long. With 6 bases clipped from V and 9 bases from J, the junction kept 3 bases outside the gene matches. In DNA form, the CDR3 reads TGTGCCAGCAGACCGACTAGCGGTGAGCAGTTCTTC. This encodes CASRPTSGEQFF.

V is TRBV25-1 and J is TRBJ1-2; no clear D gene. The germline gives CDR1 MGHDK, CDR2 SYGVNS. Trimming removed 0 bases at V and 7 bases at J, with 3 bases between. CDR3 length: 11 amino acids. CDR3 sequence reads: CASSEYCGYTF. The CDR3 nucleotides are TGTGCCAGCAGTGAATACTGTGGCTACACCTTC.

The V call is TRBV9, the J call TRBJ2-2, with D possibly matching TRBD2 (5 bases). The germline gives CDR1 SGDLS, CDR2 YYNGEE. Between the trimmed V and J ends, which lost 0 bases and 0 bases, there was a span of 15 bases. The CDR3 has 18 residues. The CDR3 DNA sequence: TGTGCCAGCAGCGTAGGAGGGCAGCTGTTCGCGAACACCGGGGAGCTGTTTTTT. It encodes CASSVGGQLFANTGELFF.

This chain joins TRBV5-1 and TRBJ1-1; TRBD1 might be the D (6 bases). CDR3 size: 15 residues. Between the trimmed V and J ends, which lost 0 bases and 4 bases, there was a span of 13 bases. Germline CDR1 SGHRS, CDR2 YFSETQ. The CDR3 region is CASSLAPGASTEAFF. Here the CDR3 DNA reads TGCGCCAGCAGCTTGGCCCCAGGGGCGAGCACTGAAGCTTTCTTT. The whole variable domain, remainder taken from reference TRBV5-1 and TRBJ1-1, is KAGVTQTPRYLIKTRGQQVTLSCSPISGHRSVSWYQQTPGQGLQFLFEYFSETQRNKGNFPGRFSGRQFSNSRSEMNVSTLELGDSALYLCASSLAPGASTEAFFGQGTRLTVV.

The V gene is TRBV5-5, the J gene TRBJ1-5, with TRBD1 as a possible D gene (5 bases). Germline assignment: CDR1 SGHKS and CDR2 YYEKEE (reference sequence). V was shortened by 4 bases and J by 6 bases, with 17 bases between the two germline ends. The CDR3 covers 15 residues. CDR3: CASSSQEGSVQPQHF. In DNA form, the CDR3 reads TGTGCCAGCAGCAGTCAGGAGGGGTCAGTTCAGCCCCAGCATTTT.

The DNA of the CDR3 is TGTGCCAGCAGCTTGGAACAGAACTATGGCTACACCTTC. Its translation is CASSLEQNYGYTF. The genes are TRBV5-6 and TRBJ1-2; no reliable D call. The CDR3 covers 13 residues. V lost 0 bases and J 2 bases, leaving 5 bases between the germline ends. Germline loops: CDR1 SGHDT, CDR2 YYEEEE.

The V gene is TRBV9, the J gene TRBJ2-7, with D perhaps matching TRBD1 (6 bases). The CDR3 consists of 13 residues. The V and J ends lost 4 bases and 4 bases respectively, with 12 bases between them. Germline V gene lookup returns CDR1 SGDLS and CDR2 YYNGEE. The chain's CDR3 is CASSPQTGYEQYF. The CDR3 bases are TGTGCCAGCAGCCCCCAAACAGGGTACGAGCAGTACTTC.

This chain links TRBV5-1 with TRBJ2-5; 12 bases align to TRBD2. The V segment lost 0 bases and the J segment 5 bases; nucleotides outside the gene matches: 5. From germline, CDR1 is SGHRS and CDR2 YFSETQ. The CDR3 loop spans 16 amino acids. The CDR3: CASSLASSGGAETQYF. CDR3 DNA: TGCGCCAGCAGCTTGGCGTCTAGCGGGGGGGCGGAGACCCAGTACTTC.

V usage is TRBV19 and J usage is TRBJ2-7, with a tentative D call TRBD1 (5 bases). The CDR3 has 16 residues. Germline V CDR1 and CDR2: LNHDA, SQIVND (reference sequence). Trimming removed 5 bases at V and 0 bases at J, with 17 bases between. In nucleotides, the CDR3 is TGTGCCAGTAGTCCTATGGGGCCCGGTCCCTCCTACGAGCAGTACTTC. Translating gives CASSPMGPGPSYEQYF.

The chain carries TRBV7-9 and TRBJ2-7; 8 nucleotides align to TRBD1. Looked up from germline, CDR1 is SEHNR and CDR2 is FQNEAQ (reference sequence). This CDR3 has 15 residues. V lost 6 bases, J lost 2 bases, and 9 bases stayed unmatched. The CDR3 sequence: CASSSPDRATYEQYF. The DNA of the CDR3 is TGTGCCAGCAGTTCCCCGGACAGGGCAACCTACGAGCAGTACTTC.

This chain uses TRBV4-1 with TRBJ2-5; the match to TRBD2 covers 8 bases. Per the germline V gene, CDR1 is MGHRA and CDR2 is YSYEKL. V was pared by 0 bases and J by 5 bases, with 20 bases of the junction left unmatched. The length of the CDR3 is 20 residues. CDR3 DNA: TGCGCCAGCAGCCAAGAAATCCCCTCGCCAGCGGGAGAACTTCGGGAGACCCAGTACTTC. Its protein product is CASSQEIPSPAGELRETQYF.

The chain employs TRBV7-9 and TRBJ1-1, with D maybe TRBD1 (5 bases). Germline assignment: CDR1 SEHNR and CDR2 FQNEAQ (reference sequence). The CDR3 extends over 11 amino acids. Trimming took off 8 bases at V and 2 bases at J, with 6 bases between the two ends. This CDR3 reads CASQGNTEAFF. Here the CDR3 DNA reads TGTGCCAGCCAGGGAAACACTGAAGCTTTCTTT.

J is TRBJ2-7 and V is TRBV21-1. TRBV21-1 is a pseudogene segment. The CDR3 loop spans 12 amino acids. In DNA, the CDR3 is TGTGCCAGCATAGGTGCTTTGGACGAGCAGTACTTC. It yields the protein CASIGALDEQYF.

V is TRBV7-9 and J is TRBJ1-4; D is uncertain. In germline, CDR1 is SEHNR, CDR2 FQNEAQ (reference sequence). CDR3 length: 15 amino acids. V gave up 1 base and J gave up 4 bases, with 10 bases separating them. The CDR3 DNA reads as TGTGCCAGCAGCTTAGTGACCGGCCTTAATGAAAAACTGTTTTTT. Residues: CASSLVTGLNEKLFF. Looking up the rest from reference TRBV7-9 and TRBJ1-4 gives the full variable domain: DTGVSQNPRHKITKRGQNVTFRCDPISEHNRLYWYRQTLGQGPEFLTYFQNEAQLEKSRLLSDRFSAERPKGSFSTLEIQRTEQGDSAMYLCASSLVTGLNEKLFFGSGTQLSVL.

CDR3 amino acids: CASFRTGSNQPQHF. In nucleotides, the CDR3 is TGTGCCAGCTTTAGGACAGGGTCGAATCAGCCCCAGCATTTT. The V and J genes are TRBV28 and TRBJ1-5, with 8 nucleotides matching TRBD1. Trimming took 8 bases from V and 4 from J; bases not matched to a gene: 7. Germline CDR1 is MDHEN and CDR2 is SYDVKM. CDR3 length: 14 residues.

The rearrangement uses TRBV5-1 and TRBJ2-3, with D possibly being TRBD2 (5 bases). Germline assignment: CDR1 SGHRS and CDR2 YFSETQ. CDR3 size: 15 residues. V was pared by 4 bases and J by 5 bases, with 17 bases between. CDR3 region: CASSPEDSQLDTQYF. The CDR3, as DNA: TGCGCCAGCAGCCCTGAGGACTCCCAGTTAGATACGCAGTATTTT. Supplemented by reference TRBV5-1 and TRBJ2-3, the full variable domain reads KAGVTQTPRYLIKTRGQQVTLSCSPISGHRSVSWYQQTPGQGLQFLFEYFSETQRNKGNFPGRFSGRQFSNSRSEMNVSTLELGDSALYLCASSPEDSQLDTQYFGPGTRLTVL.

This chain connects TRBV6-5 to TRBJ2-2; 7 bases match TRBD1. The V segment lost 4 bases and the J segment 5 bases; nucleotides outside the gene matches: 4. Per the germline V gene, CDR1 is MNHEY and CDR2 is SVGAGI. The CDR3 length is 14 residues. The DNA of the CDR3 is TGTGCCAGCAGTTCCGGGACAGAAACCGGGGAGCTGTTTTTT. Residues: CASSSGTETGELFF.

The V gene is TRBV5-4, the J gene TRBJ1-2; D is ambiguous. CDR3 length: 14 residues. The V and J ends lost 3 bases and 1 base respectively, with 10 bases between them. Germline V gene lookup returns CDR1 SGHNT and CDR2 YYREEE (reference sequence). The CDR3 is CASSSWLNNYGYTF. For the CDR3, the DNA is TGTGCCAGCAGCTCCTGGTTGAATAACTATGGCTACACCTTC.

The chain has TRBV5-1 and TRBJ2-6, with no clear D. Germline CDR1 is SGHRS and CDR2 is YFSETQ. This CDR3 has 15 amino acids. Trimming cost V 2 bases and J 0 bases, with 6 bases left between them. CDR3 DNA: TGCGCCAGCAGCTTATGGGACTCTGGGGCCAACGTCCTGACTTTC. Its protein product is CASSLWDSGANVLTF.

The sample holds one count of this clone. The chain employs TRBV18 and TRBJ2-1; 8 positions match TRBD1. With V trimmed by 2 bases and J by 5 bases, 8 bases remained unmatched. The CDR3 covers 16 residues. CDR1 KGHSH and CDR2 LQKENI come from the germline V gene. CDR3 sequence reads: CASSPWWGQDHNEQFF. CDR3 in DNA: TGTGCCAGCTCACCATGGTGGGGACAGGACCACAATGAGCAGTTCTTC.

The genes are TRBV27 and TRBJ2-2; D gene ambiguous. The CDR3 contains 14 residues. CDR1 and CDR2 from the germline V gene are MNHEY and SMNVEV (reference sequence). Deletions cut 3 bases from V and 7 bases from J, with 12 bases between. The CDR3 region is CASSFTRASGELFF. For the CDR3, the DNA is TGTGCCAGCAGTTTTACAAGGGCGAGCGGGGAGCTGTTTTTT.

This rearrangement joins TRBV5-6 to TRBJ2-5; a possible D gene is TRBD2 (6 bases). V dropped 4 bases and J dropped 8 bases, with 18 bases sitting between them. Germline V lookup: CDR1 SGHDT, CDR2 YYEEEE. This CDR3 has 14 amino acids. This CDR3 reads CASSPGLLRQTQYF. The DNA for the CDR3 is TGTGCCAGCAGCCCGGGACTCCTACGACAAACCCAGTACTTC.

The V gene is TRBV10-3, the J gene TRBJ2-7, with 10 bases lining up with TRBD2. The trim removed 10 bases at V and 2 bases at J, leaving 11 bases unmatched. This CDR3 has 15 amino acids. CDR1 and CDR2 from the germline V gene are ENHRY and SYGVKD. Here the CDR3 reads CATSSPSGGTYEQYF. The CDR3 DNA is TGTGCCACGTCATCCCCTAGCGGGGGAACCTACGAGCAGTACTTC.

Notes on this clone: One end of the junction does not line up with germline, which may come from a read error. This chain links TRBV7-2 with TRBJ1-5, with a tentative D call TRBD1 (5 bases). This CDR3 has 17 amino acids. Per germline, CDR1 SGHTA and CDR2 FQGNSA. The CDR3 nucleotides are TGTGCCAGCAGCCTAGCCCCCCGGAGGGGCGGCAATCAGCCCCAGCATTTT. Amino acids: CASSLAPRRGGNQPQHF.

V gene TRBV5-8 combines with J gene TRBJ2-7, with 15 bases aligning to TRBD2. The CDR3 spans 14 residues. Germline CDR1 and CDR2: SGHTS and YDEGEE. The ends lost 4 bases at V and 10 bases at J; junction bases unmatched: 6. The CDR3 protein is CASSVGLAGGPQYF. CDR3 bases: TGTGCCAGCAGCGTGGGACTAGCGGGGGGCCCCCAGTACTTC.